The 32 T cell receptor beta chains below were found in one sample sequenced in a study of T cell changes during pregnancy in multiple sclerosis. Method: immunoSEQ multiplex PCR; TCRdb's copy keeps in-frame clones and lacks some. The top ten clones hold around 2.5% of a sample with about 92,000 clones, around 94% of them seen once. The sample was peripheral blood, taken in the first trimester of pregnancy. Receptors were obtained from a female donor with multiple sclerosis, enrolled in a pregnancy study.

The chain links TRBV7-9 to TRBJ2-5; D is ambiguous. Trimming took 5 bases from V and 5 from J, leaving 6 bases between them. The CDR3 has 11 amino acids. Germline values: CDR1 SEHNR, CDR2 FQNEAQ (reference sequence). The CDR3 DNA follows: TGTGCCAGCAGCCACCGGGAGACCCAGTACTTC. Residues: CASSHRETQYF. Full variable domain (remainder filled in from reference TRBV7-9 and TRBJ2-5): DTGVSQNPRHKITKRGQNVTFRCDPISEHNRLYWYRQTLGQGPEFLTYFQNEAQLEKSRLLSDRFSAERPKGSFSTLEIQRTEQGDSAMYLCASSHRETQYFGPGTRLLVL.

The chain links TRBV5-6 to TRBJ1-2; 9 bases agree with TRBD1. Trimming took 0 bases from V and 0 from J; bases not matched to a gene: 6. The germline CDR1 and CDR2 sequences are SGHDT and YYEEEE. The CDR3 is 17 residues long. The CDR3, as DNA: TGTGCCAGCAGCTTGGCTGGGACAGGGACCACTAACTATGGCTACACCTTC. It yields the protein CASSLAGTGTTNYGYTF. Full variable domain (remainder filled in from reference TRBV5-6 and TRBJ1-2): DAGVTQSPTHLIKTRGQQVTLRCSPKSGHDTVSWYQQALGQGPQFIFQYYEEEERQRGNFPDRFSGHQFPNYSSELNVNALLLGDSALYLCASSLAGTGTTNYGYTFGSGTRLTVV.

The CDR3 region has the DNA TGTGCCAGCAGGGCTACAGGGGTCTACGAGCAGTACTTC. This encodes CASRATGVYEQYF. The chain is built from TRBV2 and TRBJ2-7; 7 bases align to TRBD1. Germline V CDR1 and CDR2: SNHLY, FYNNEI. The CDR3 covers 13 residues. Trimming at V came to 6 bases and at J to 3 bases, leaving 5 bases not matched to a gene. The full variable domain, in which reference TRBV2 and TRBJ2-7 provide the parts outside the CDR3, is EPEVTQTPSHQVTQMGQEVILRCVPISNHLYFYWYRQILGQKVEFLVSFYNNEISEKSEIFDDQFSVERPDGSNFTLKIRSTKLEDSAMYFCASRATGVYEQYFGPGTRLTVT.

The chain combines TRBV15 with TRBJ2-5; perhaps TRBD2 as D (6 bases). V was pared by 3 bases and J by 2 bases, with 13 bases between. CDR3 size: 15 residues. Germline V gene sequence: CDR1 LNHNV, CDR2 YYDKDF (reference sequence). CDR3 sequence (DNA): TGTGCCACCAGCAGCGGGAGTGCGGGGCAAGAGACCCAGTACTTC. Translated: CATSSGSAGQETQYF.

The V and J genes are TRBV5-1 and TRBJ2-7, with 8 bases identical to TRBD1. V lost 2 bases and J lost 5; bases outside the gene matches: 6. Looked up from germline, CDR1 is SGHRS and CDR2 is YFSETQ. CDR3 size: 14 residues. This CDR3 reads CASSFTGGVNEQYF. In DNA, the CDR3 is TGCGCCAGCAGCTTCACAGGGGGTGTGAACGAGCAGTACTTC.

The genes are TRBV5-1 and TRBJ2-5, with TRBD1 matching 9 bases. The germline gives CDR1 SGHRS, CDR2 YFSETQ. The CDR3 consists of 14 residues. V lost 0 bases and J lost 5; bases outside the gene matches: 2. The CDR3 DNA reads TGCGCCAGCAGCTTGGCAGGACAGGGGGAGACCCAGTACTTC. Amino acids: CASSLAGQGETQYF.

This clone was found once. This chain joins TRBV27 and TRBJ2-7; tentatively, D is TRBD2 (6 bases). This CDR3 is 14 amino acids long. V was clipped by 4 bases and J by 4 bases, with 14 bases between them. CDR1 is MNHEY and CDR2 is SMNVEV in the germline V gene (reference sequence). The CDR3: CASSSNPLAYEQYF. CDR3 nucleotides: TGTGCCAGCAGTTCTAACCCACTAGCTTACGAGCAGTACTTC.

The rearrangement joins TRBV6-6 to TRBJ1-1; no reliable D call. The V gene lost 2 bases and the J gene lost 1 base, with 8 bases spanning the gap. The CDR3 is 14 amino acids. In germline, CDR1 is MNHNY, CDR2 SVGAGI (reference sequence). The CDR3: CASSYGTSNTEAFF. The CDR3 nucleotides are TGTGCCAGCAGTTACGGCACCTCGAACACTGAAGCTTTCTTT.

The chain has TRBV2 and TRBJ2-1; 8 positions agree with TRBD2. This CDR3 comprises 15 residues. Germline CDR1 and CDR2: SNHLY and FYNNEI. V was pared by 2 bases and J by 5 bases, with 5 bases of the junction left unmatched. The CDR3, as DNA: TGTGCCAGCAGTGAAACTAGCGGAAAACACAATGAGCAGTTCTTC. Its protein is CASSETSGKHNEQFF.

The chain employs TRBV19 and TRBJ2-2; weak D call: TRBD2 (6 bases). V was shortened by 2 bases and J by 5 bases, with 9 bases between the two germline ends. The CDR3 runs to 14 residues. Germline assignment: CDR1 LNHDA and CDR2 SQIVND (reference sequence). CDR3 bases: TGTGCCAGTAGTATAAAGGAGGGGACCGGGGAGCTGTTTTTT. Translating it yields CASSIKEGTGELFF.

The chain joins TRBV5-8 to TRBJ2-1, with D perhaps matching TRBD1 (5 bases). Germline V gene lookup returns CDR1 SGHTS and CDR2 YDEGEE. Trimming took 1 base from V and 5 from J, leaving 19 bases between them. This CDR3 region has 17 residues. In DNA form, the CDR3 reads TGTGCCAGCAGCTTGTTTAGGGGCGCGGATCGGGACAATGAGCAGTTCTTC. Translation gives CASSLFRGADRDNEQFF.

The V call is TRBV18, the J call TRBJ2-2; tentatively, D is TRBD1 (6 bases). V was clipped by 6 bases and J by 0 bases, with 11 bases between them. From germline, CDR1 is KGHSH and CDR2 LQKENI. This CDR3 comprises 15 residues. As DNA, the CDR3 is TGTGCCAGCTCGATGGGACAATCGAACACCGGGGAGCTGTTTTTT. Its protein product is CASSMGQSNTGELFF.

The J gene is TRBJ2-7, the V gene TRBV27, with 9 positions matching TRBD1. V trimming: 0 bases; J trimming: 2 bases; junction bases outside the gene matches: 5. CDR3 length: 16 residues. Per the germline V gene, CDR1 is MNHEY and CDR2 is SMNVEV (reference sequence). The CDR3: CASSLSGTGFTYEQYF. The CDR3 nucleotides are TGTGCCAGCAGTTTATCCGGGACAGGGTTTACCTACGAGCAGTACTTC.

The chain is built from TRBV5-1 and TRBJ1-2, with D unclear. The CDR3 sequence is 16 residues long. The germline V gene has CDR1 SGHRS and CDR2 YFSETQ. V was shortened by 0 bases and J by 8 bases, with 20 bases between the two germline ends. The CDR3 here is CASSLEFSAAPGGYTF. The CDR3 nucleotides are TGCGCCAGCAGCTTGGAGTTTTCGGCAGCACCGGGGGGCTACACCTTC. Looking up the rest from reference TRBV5-1 and TRBJ1-2 gives the full variable domain: KAGVTQTPRYLIKTRGQQVTLSCSPISGHRSVSWYQQTPGQGLQFLFEYFSETQRNKGNFPGRFSGRQFSNSRSEMNVSTLELGDSALYLCASSLEFSAAPGGYTFGSGTRLTVV.

This sequence joins TRBV5-4 and TRBJ2-7, with a tentative D call TRBD2 (7 bases). The V gene lost 4 bases and the J gene lost 2 bases, with 16 bases spanning the gap. This CDR3 contains 15 residues. Per the germline V gene, CDR1 is SGHNT and CDR2 is YYREEE (reference sequence). This chain's CDR3 is CASSPAGARTYEQYF. CDR3 nucleotides: TGTGCCAGCAGCCCGGCGGGGGCACGAACCTACGAGCAGTACTTC.

The V and J genes are TRBV9 and TRBJ2-7; D remains ambiguous. Germline loops: CDR1 SGDLS, CDR2 YYNGEE. V was trimmed by 2 bases and J by 0 bases, leaving 12 bases between them. The CDR3 consists of 15 residues. The CDR3 reads CASSVAGSSSYEQYF. In DNA, the CDR3 is TGTGCCAGCAGCGTCGCCGGGTCGAGCTCCTACGAGCAGTACTTC.

This clone was recorded only once. V is TRBV7-9 and J is TRBJ2-5, with TRBD1 identical over 8 bases. Unmatched junction bases numbered 8, after V lost 6 bases and J lost 5 bases. From germline, CDR1 is SEHNR and CDR2 FQNEAQ (reference sequence). The length of the CDR3 is 14 residues. This CDR3 reads CASSSTGGLETQYF. CDR3 sequence (DNA): TGTGCCAGCAGTTCCACAGGGGGGCTGGAGACCCAGTACTTC.

This clone was seen just once. The V call is TRBV4-3, the J call TRBJ2-7; D is uncertain. This CDR3 region has 14 residues. The ends were cut back, 3 bases at V and 0 bases at J, with 9 bases in the middle. Germline assignment: CDR1 LGHNA and CDR2 YSLEER. CDR3 region: CASSHQAPSYEQYF. DNA for the CDR3: TGCGCCAGCAGCCATCAGGCACCCTCCTACGAGCAGTACTTC.

The V and J genes are TRBV28 and TRBJ1-2; D unclear. V was pared by 6 bases and J by 4 bases, with 9 bases between. Germline V gene sequence: CDR1 MDHEN, CDR2 SYDVKM. This CDR3 region has 12 residues. The CDR3 sequence: CASRAFLYGYTF. The CDR3 DNA reads as TGTGCCAGCAGGGCCTTTCTCTATGGCTACACCTTC.

The chain uses TRBV5-6 and TRBJ2-7, with TRBD1 as a possible D gene (6 bases). V was shortened by 4 bases and J by 3 bases, with 8 bases between the two germline ends. CDR1 is SGHDT, CDR2 YYEEEE, per germline. The CDR3 is made up of 12 amino acids. As DNA, the CDR3 is TGTGCCAGCAGCGAACAGGGCTACGAGCAGTACTTC. This gives the protein CASSEQGYEQYF.

The rearrangement uses TRBV5-4 and TRBJ2-1, with D perhaps TRBD1 (6 bases). V lost 4 bases, J lost 5 bases, and 22 bases lay in between. CDR3 length equals 17 residues. Germline CDR1 reads SGHNT; CDR2 reads YYREEE (reference sequence). CDR3 amino acids: CASSLGQGTKVHNEQFF. Here the CDR3 DNA reads TGTGCCAGCAGCCTCGGGCAGGGGACGAAGGTACACAATGAGCAGTTCTTC.

This sequence joins TRBV28 and TRBJ2-7; 8 nucleotides match TRBD1. Trimming cost V 3 bases and J 3 bases; bases outside gene matches: 19. The CDR3 runs 19 residues. Germline CDR1 is MDHEN and CDR2 is SYDVKM. The CDR3 coding sequence is TGTGCCAGCAGTTTTCTCGACTTTAACAGGGGGATGGACGGCTACGAGCAGTACTTC. Its protein is CASSFLDFNRGMDGYEQYF.

The V and J genes are TRBV15 and TRBJ2-5; possible D gene TRBD1, 6 bases. Germline CDR1 and CDR2: LNHNV and YYDKDF (reference sequence). The CDR3 has 12 amino acids. Trimming took off 6 bases at V and 2 bases at J, with 7 bases between the two ends. Here the CDR3 DNA reads TGTGCCACCAGAGGACAGCAAGAGACCCAGTACTTC. It yields the protein CATRGQQETQYF.

The chain uses TRBV28 and TRBJ2-1; 7 nucleotides line up with TRBD2. Trimming took 3 bases from V and 0 from J; bases not matched to a gene: 2. The CDR3 extends over 15 amino acids. In germline, CDR1 is MDHEN, CDR2 SYDVKM. For the CDR3, the DNA is TGTGCCAGCAGTTTTGGCGGGAGCTCCTACAATGAGCAGTTCTTC. Its protein product is CASSFGGSSYNEQFF.

This chain joins TRBV14 and TRBJ2-5; TRBD1 might be the D (6 bases). The CDR3 is 16 amino acids. Germline V gene sequence: CDR1 SGHDN, CDR2 FVKESK. V was trimmed by 1 base and J by 0 bases, leaving 12 bases between them. The DNA for the CDR3 is TGTGCCAGCAGCCAAGGACAGGTAGCGAACCAAGAGACCCAGTACTTC. Its protein is CASSQGQVANQETQYF.

The chain joins TRBV10-3 to TRBJ1-2; TRBD1 might be the D (6 bases). The CDR3 has 14 amino acids. V was pared by 2 bases and J by 6 bases, with 13 bases between. Germline V gene sequence: CDR1 ENHRY, CDR2 SYGVKD. DNA of the CDR3: TGTGCCATCAGTGAGACGGGGGGGGCCCATGGCTACACCTTC. It yields the protein CAISETGGAHGYTF.

The V call is TRBV28, the J call TRBJ1-5; 7 bases agree with TRBD1. Germline CDR1 reads MDHEN; CDR2 reads SYDVKM. V dropped 10 bases and J dropped 0; count of bases not matched to a gene: 9. This CDR3 is built from 15 residues. The CDR3 sequence is CANGDSLYSNQPQHF. The DNA for the CDR3 is TGTGCCAACGGGGACAGCCTTTATAGCAATCAGCCCCAGCATTTT.

The rearrangement links TRBV5-5 to TRBJ1-2; TRBD1 matches 9 bases. Germline loops: CDR1 SGHKS, CDR2 YYEKEE (reference sequence). The length of the CDR3 is 16 residues. After removal of 2 bases from V and 4 bases from J, the junction contained 9 bases not matched to a gene. CDR3 coding DNA: TGTGCCAGCAGCTTATCCGGGACAGGGACCCTCTATGGCTACACCTTC. The encoded protein is CASSLSGTGTLYGYTF.

CDR3 loop: CASSYHGSLTGELFF. CDR3 in DNA: TGTGCCAGCAGTTATCACGGGAGCCTCACCGGGGAGCTGTTTTTT. This sequence joins TRBV6-5 and TRBJ2-2, with D maybe TRBD2 (6 bases). Trimming removed 3 bases from V and 4 bases from J, with 12 bases in between. Germline V CDR1 and CDR2: MNHEY, SVGAGI. The CDR3 extends over 15 amino acids.

The chain joins TRBV27 to TRBJ2-1; D possibly corresponds to TRBD1 (6 bases). This CDR3 has 17 amino acids. Trimming took off 3 bases at V and 10 bases at J, with 25 bases between the two ends. Germline V CDR1 and CDR2: MNHEY, SMNVEV (reference sequence). In DNA form, the CDR3 reads TGTGCCAGCAGTTTCCTCTCTACAGGGAAAGGTTTTATAGAGCAGTTCTTC. Translated, it gives CASSFLSTGKGFIEQFF.

The V and J genes are TRBV14 and TRBJ2-1; the match to TRBD2 covers 12 bases. J lost 4 bases, V lost 2 bases, and 0 bases had no gene match. The CDR3 totals 15 residues. The V gene's germline CDR1 is SGHDN and CDR2 FVKESK. CDR3 residues: CASSQLAGGYNEQFF. The CDR3 coding sequence is TGTGCCAGCAGCCAACTAGCGGGAGGGTACAATGAGCAGTTCTTC.

The genes are TRBV11-2 and TRBJ2-7; a weak D match, TRBD2 (6 bases). The V end was cut by 2 bases, the J end by 6 bases, with 11 bases between. Germline lookup yields CDR1 SGHAT and CDR2 FQNNGV. The CDR3 is made up of 13 amino acids. CDR3 DNA sequence: TGTGCCAGCAGCTTAATGGGGGGTTTCGAGCAGTACTTC. It yields the protein CASSLMGGFEQYF.